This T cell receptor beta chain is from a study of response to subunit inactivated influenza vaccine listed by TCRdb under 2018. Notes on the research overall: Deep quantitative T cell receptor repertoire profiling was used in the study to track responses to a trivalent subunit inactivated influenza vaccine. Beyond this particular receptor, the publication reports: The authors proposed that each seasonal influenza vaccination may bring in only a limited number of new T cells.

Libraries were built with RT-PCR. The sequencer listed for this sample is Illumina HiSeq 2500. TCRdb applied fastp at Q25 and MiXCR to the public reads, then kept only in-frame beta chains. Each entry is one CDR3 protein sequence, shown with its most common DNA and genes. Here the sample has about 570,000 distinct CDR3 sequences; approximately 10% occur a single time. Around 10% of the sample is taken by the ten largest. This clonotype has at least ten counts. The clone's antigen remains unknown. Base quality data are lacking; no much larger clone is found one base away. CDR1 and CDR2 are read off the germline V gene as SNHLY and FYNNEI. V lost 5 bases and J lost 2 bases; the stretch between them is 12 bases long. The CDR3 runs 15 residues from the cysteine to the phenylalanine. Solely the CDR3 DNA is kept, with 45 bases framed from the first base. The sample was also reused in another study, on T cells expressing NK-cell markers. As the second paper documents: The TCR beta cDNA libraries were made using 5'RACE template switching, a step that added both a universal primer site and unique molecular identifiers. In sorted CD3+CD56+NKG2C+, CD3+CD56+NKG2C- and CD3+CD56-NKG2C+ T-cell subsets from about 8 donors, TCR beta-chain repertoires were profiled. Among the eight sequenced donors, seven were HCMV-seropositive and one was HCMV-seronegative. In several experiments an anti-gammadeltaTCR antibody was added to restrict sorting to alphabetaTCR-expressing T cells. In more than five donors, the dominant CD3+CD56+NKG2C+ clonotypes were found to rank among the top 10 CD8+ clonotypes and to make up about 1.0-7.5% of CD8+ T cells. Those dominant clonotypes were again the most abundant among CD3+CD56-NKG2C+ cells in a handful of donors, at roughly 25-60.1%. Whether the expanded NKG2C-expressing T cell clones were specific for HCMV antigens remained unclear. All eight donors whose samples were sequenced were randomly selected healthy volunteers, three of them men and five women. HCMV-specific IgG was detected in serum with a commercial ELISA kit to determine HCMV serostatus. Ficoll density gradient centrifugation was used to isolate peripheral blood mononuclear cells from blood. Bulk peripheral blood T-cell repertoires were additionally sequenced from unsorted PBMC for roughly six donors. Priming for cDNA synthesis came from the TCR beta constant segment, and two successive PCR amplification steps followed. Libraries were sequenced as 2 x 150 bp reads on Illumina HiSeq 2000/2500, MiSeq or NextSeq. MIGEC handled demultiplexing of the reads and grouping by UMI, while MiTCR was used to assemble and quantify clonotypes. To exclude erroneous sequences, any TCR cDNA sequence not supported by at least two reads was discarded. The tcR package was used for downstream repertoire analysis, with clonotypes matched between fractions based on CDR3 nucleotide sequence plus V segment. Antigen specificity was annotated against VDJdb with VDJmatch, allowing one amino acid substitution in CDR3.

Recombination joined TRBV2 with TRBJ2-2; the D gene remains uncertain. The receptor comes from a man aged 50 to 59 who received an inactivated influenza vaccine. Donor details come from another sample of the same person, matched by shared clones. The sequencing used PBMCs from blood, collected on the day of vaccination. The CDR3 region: CASSRPSANTGELFF. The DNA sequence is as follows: TGTGCCAGCAGTCGACCTAGTGCCAACACCGGGGAGCTGTTTTTT.